These 26 T cell receptor beta chains were all obtained from the same sample, sequenced in a study of cytomegalovirus exposure and HLA in healthy donors. PCR used 60 Vbeta primers and 13 Jbeta primers. The assay was immunoSEQ multiplex PCR, and TCRdb's table has in-frame clones only and misses some. Of 150,000 to 200,000 clones in the sample, about 80% were seen once. The sequencing input was PBMCs. The source is a man in his forties in good health and CMV-seronegative.

In this sample, this clone turned up a few times. The chain uses TRBV4-1 and TRBJ2-1, with D possibly TRBD2 on 5 matching bases. V shed 2 bases and J shed 0 bases, with 14 bases lying between them. The germline V gene has CDR1 MGHRA and CDR2 YSYEKL. This CDR3 has 17 residues. The CDR3, as DNA: TGCGCCAGCAGCCAATTTGAGGGTGGGTCCTCCTACAATGAGCAGTTCTTC. This codes for CASSQFEGGSSYNEQFF.

This chain connects TRBV25-1 to TRBJ1-1; unclear D gene. The CDR3 covers 13 residues. Trimming took 1 base from V and 2 from J, leaving 5 bases between them. CDR1 and CDR2 from the germline V gene are MGHDK and SYGVNS. CDR3 region: CASSESVNTEAFF. CDR3 nucleotides: TGTGCCAGCAGTGAATCTGTCAACACTGAAGCTTTCTTT.

The V gene is TRBV5-1, the J gene TRBJ1-5, with 9 bases identical to TRBD1. This CDR3 contains 13 residues. With 4 bases clipped from V and 9 bases from J, the junction kept 5 bases outside the gene matches. Germline loops: CDR1 SGHRS, CDR2 YFSETQ. The chain's CDR3 is CASSTGQGRPQHF. CDR3 DNA sequence: TGCGCCAGCAGCACCGGACAGGGGCGGCCCCAGCATTTT.

The DNA for the CDR3 is TGTGCCAGCAGTGAAACTCCGGGACAGAAATTCTCTGGAAACACCATATATTTT. Protein product: CASSETPGQKFSGNTIYF. V is TRBV9 and J is TRBJ1-3; 7 bases are shared with TRBD1. Germline V CDR1 and CDR2: SGDLS, YYNGEE. The CDR3 runs to 18 residues. Losses at the gene ends were 5 bases for V and 0 bases for J; bases not matched to a gene: 14.

V usage is TRBV30 and J usage is TRBJ2-5, with D maybe TRBD1 (6 bases). Trimming pared 5 bases from V and 1 base from J, leaving 11 bases between. Germline CDR1 is GTSNPN and CDR2 is SVGIG (reference sequence). The CDR3 is made up of 13 amino acids. The CDR3 DNA sequence: TGTGCCTGGTCACAGGGTATCCAAGAGACCCAGTACTTC. Translation gives CAWSQGIQETQYF.

The chain is built from TRBV6-1 and TRBJ2-7, with TRBD1 as a possible D gene (6 bases). Per germline, CDR1 MNHNS and CDR2 SASEGT. The CDR3 spans 12 residues. V was shortened by 9 bases and J by 4 bases, with 13 bases between the two germline ends. The CDR3 DNA reads as TGTGCCAGTACAGGGTTGAGGTACGAGCAGTACGTC. Encoded protein: CASTGLRYEQYV.

Of note for this clone: An end of the junction does not agree with germline; a read error may underlie this. The rearrangement joins TRBV7-9 to TRBJ2-7, with a tentative D call TRBD2 (5 bases). Germline values: CDR1 SEHNR, CDR2 FQNEAQ (reference sequence). The CDR3 loop spans 15 amino acids. CDR3 loop: CASSFQLDASSEQYF. The CDR3 DNA follows: TGTGCCAGCAGCTTCCAACTAGATGCTTCCTCCGAGCAGTACTTC.

The gene calls are TRBV7-2 and TRBJ2-2; 9 bases map to TRBD2. Germline CDR1 reads SGHTA; CDR2 reads FQGNSA. The CDR3 covers 16 residues. Trimming cost V 3 bases and J 3 bases; bases outside gene matches: 5. CDR3 sequence: CASSLGGRVYTGELFF. The CDR3 DNA reads TGTGCCAGCAGCTTGGGCGGGAGGGTTTACACCGGGGAGCTGTTTTTT.

This clone was picked up a small number of times. One end of the junction is discordant with germline, which a read error may explain. The V and J genes are TRBV20-1 and TRBJ1-1; TRBD1 might be the D (6 bases). The CDR3 runs to 8 residues. Looked up from germline, CDR1 is DFQATT and CDR2 is SNEGSKA (reference sequence). The chain's CDR3 is CSVETGYF. The CDR3 DNA sequence: TGCAGTGTGGAGACAGGATATTTT.

This clone was observed a few times. The chain joins TRBV2 to TRBJ2-7; a possible D gene is TRBD1 (6 bases). CDR1 and CDR2 (germline): SNHLY, FYNNEI. The CDR3 consists of 15 residues. V lost 2 bases, J lost 4 bases, and 15 bases lay in between. The CDR3 here is CASSELPQGRYEQYV. The CDR3 DNA reads TGTGCCAGCAGTGAATTGCCACAGGGACGTTACGAGCAGTACGTC.

The rearrangement links TRBV27 to TRBJ2-2; 15 bases are a match to TRBD2. Germline trimming cut 4 bases from V and 7 bases from J; bases unmatched to any gene: 4. Germline V gene sequence: CDR1 MNHEY, CDR2 SMNVEV (reference sequence). This CDR3 is built from 16 residues. The DNA of the CDR3 is TGTGCCAGCAGTTCCCGGACTAGCGGGAGGGTCGGGGAGCTGTTTTTT. It is translated as CASSSRTSGRVGELFF.

The chain carries TRBV30 and TRBJ1-1; TRBD1 aligns across 7 bases. J was trimmed by 1 base and V by 2 bases; bases with no gene match: 4. Germline V gives CDR1 GTSNPN, CDR2 SVGIG (reference sequence). This CDR3 comprises 14 residues. CDR3 sequence: CAWSRGTANTEAFF. The CDR3 DNA reads as TGTGCCTGGAGTCGCGGGACAGCGAACACTGAAGCTTTCTTT.

The chain joins TRBV19 to TRBJ1-1, with 8 nucleotides matching TRBD1. Germline V gene lookup returns CDR1 LNHDA and CDR2 SQIVND (reference sequence). The CDR3 spans 14 residues. V shed 5 bases and J 4 bases; nucleotides not matched to a gene: 6. In DNA, the CDR3 is TGTGCCAGTAGTTCGTACAGGGGGGGCACTGAAGCTTTCTTT. Its translation is CASSSYRGGTEAFF. The variable domain in full, completed from reference TRBV19 and TRBJ1-1, reads DGGITQSPKYLFRKEGQNVTLSCEQNLNHDAMYWYRQDPGQGLRLIYYSQIVNDFQKGDIAEGYSVSREKKESFPLTVTSAQKNPTAFYLCASSSYRGGTEAFFGQGTRLTVV.

The CDR3 is CASSPGRGPGNTIYF. CDR3 DNA: TGTGCCAGCTCACCTGGTAGGGGGCCTGGAAACACCATATATTTT. The chain recombines TRBV18 with TRBJ1-3; TRBD1 matches 7 bases. The junction had 4 bases not matched to a gene; V was cut back by 3 bases and J by 2 bases. The germline V gene encodes CDR1 KGHSH and CDR2 LQKENI. CDR3 size: 15 residues.

The CDR3 is CASSPISGTGGYGYTF. In nucleotides, the CDR3 is TGTGCCAGCAGCCCCATCTCCGGGACAGGTGGCTATGGCTACACCTTC. V is TRBV11-2 and J is TRBJ1-2, with TRBD1 matching over 8 bases. CDR3 length: 16 amino acids. Germline CDR1 is SGHAT and CDR2 is FQNNGV. V was pared by 5 bases and J by 4 bases, with 12 bases of the junction left unmatched.

CDR3 coding DNA: TGTGCCAGTAGTGACCCTTTGAAGGACAAATACAATGAGCAGTTCTTC. It translates to CASSDPLKDKYNEQFF. The J gene is TRBJ2-1, the V gene TRBV19; a possible D gene is TRBD1 (5 bases). The CDR3 is made up of 16 amino acids. Germline loops: CDR1 LNHDA, CDR2 SQIVND (reference sequence). The V and J ends lost 5 bases and 4 bases respectively, with 18 bases between them.

Details on this clone: At the DNA level, this CDR3 is encoded by other sequences in the same sample as well. V is TRBV7-2 and J is TRBJ2-7; D is ambiguous. Trimming took 4 bases from V and 7 from J, leaving 17 bases between them. Germline V gene lookup returns CDR1 SGHTA and CDR2 FQGNSA. This CDR3 spans 14 amino acids. Here the CDR3 DNA reads TGTGCCAGCAGCTCCGACCCCACAGCAAGAGAGCAGTACTTC. Translated, it gives CASSSDPTAREQYF.

This rearrangement joins TRBV18 to TRBJ1-4; D gene uncertain. V was pared by 6 bases and J by 8 bases, with 13 bases between. Germline V lookup: CDR1 KGHSH, CDR2 LQKENI. The CDR3 consists of 13 residues. The CDR3 here is CASSQGLGEKLFF. The CDR3 DNA reads TGTGCCAGCTCTCAAGGACTTGGGGAAAAACTGTTTTTT.

V is TRBV5-4 and J is TRBJ2-7; 7 bases are a match to TRBD1. The CDR3 covers 19 residues. V shed 3 bases, J shed 5 bases, and the junction held 23 bases outside the gene matches. Germline CDR1 is SGHNT and CDR2 is YYREEE (reference sequence). As DNA, the CDR3 is TGTGCCAGCAGCTCGAAATACCCCCGGGACAGACACATCTCTAACGAGCAGTACTTC. It translates to CASSSKYPRDRHISNEQYF.

CDR3 in amino acids: CASSFLGYTF. CDR3 coding DNA: TGTGCCAGCAGCTTCTTAGGCTACACCTTC. The gene calls are TRBV7-2 and TRBJ1-2; D ambiguous. CDR1 is SGHTA, CDR2 FQGNSA, per germline. This CDR3 is 10 amino acids long. With 3 bases removed from V and 8 bases from J, the gap between germline ends came to 4 bases.

The V gene is TRBV30, the J gene TRBJ1-3; the D gene is possibly TRBD1 (5 bases). This CDR3 region has 16 residues. V was trimmed by 0 bases and J by 3 bases, leaving 15 bases between them. Per the germline V gene, CDR1 is GTSNPN and CDR2 is SVGIG (reference sequence). The DNA of the CDR3 is TGTGCCTGGAGTGTACAGGATGGGGTTATTGGAAACACCATATATTTT. Residues: CAWSVQDGVIGNTIYF.

This chain joins TRBV6-5 and TRBJ2-2; 7 bases are a match to TRBD1. The CDR3 has 14 amino acids. Per germline, CDR1 MNHEY and CDR2 SVGAGI. The V gene end was trimmed by 6 bases and the J gene end by 5 bases; junction bases not matched to a gene: 6. Here the CDR3 reads CASRRQGDTGELFF. CDR3 DNA: TGTGCCAGCAGACGACAGGGTGATACCGGGGAGCTGTTTTTT.

This sequence joins TRBV7-2 and TRBJ2-2; a weak D match, TRBD2 (6 bases). Deletions cut 2 bases from V and 5 bases from J, with 6 bases between. The CDR3 has 13 amino acids. Per germline, CDR1 SGHTA and CDR2 FQGNSA. The CDR3 DNA follows: TGTGCCAGCAGCTTACGGGGGACCGGGGAGCTGTTTTTT. This gives the protein CASSLRGTGELFF.

The chain employs TRBV5-6 and TRBJ2-3; no firm D call. Germline assignment: CDR1 SGHDT and CDR2 YYEEEE. V lost 1 base to trimming and J lost 1 base, with 16 bases between them. The CDR3 totals 17 residues. CDR3 nucleotides: TGTGCCAGCAGCTTGCGTTTGGCGGTCCCCGGCACAGATACGCAGTATTTT. Translation gives CASSLRLAVPGTDTQYF.

The V and J genes are TRBV7-3 and TRBJ2-3; 7 nucleotides align to TRBD1. With 5 bases clipped from V and 2 bases from J, the junction kept 10 bases outside the gene matches. The CDR3 length is 16 residues. Germline-derived CDR1 and CDR2 are SGHTA and FQGTGA. The CDR3 bases are TGTGCCAGCAGCCCTCCGACAGGGAGTTCCACAGATACGCAGTATTTT. Amino acids: CASSPPTGSSTDTQYF.

The rearrangement uses TRBV11-1 and TRBJ2-7; 10 bases are a match to TRBD2. Germline V CDR1 and CDR2: SGHAT, FQDESV (reference sequence). V shed 2 bases, J shed 7 bases, and the junction held 2 bases outside the gene matches. The CDR3 has 13 residues. The CDR3 sequence: CASSLLAGVEQYV. CDR3 DNA sequence: TGTGCCAGCAGCTTACTAGCGGGAGTTGAGCAGTACGTC.